The rows below give T cell receptor beta chains drawn from one sample of a study of blood T cells in healthy people across ages. MiXCR was run by TCRdb on the 5' RACE reads, yielding one entry per CDR3 protein. The repertoire consists of under 850,000 distinct CDR3 sequences, with about 36% occurring once and the leading ten covering 10% to 15%. The material sequenced was blood. These receptors were taken from a young man in good health. Both conserved end residues are part of each CDR3.

v_call	j_call	cdr3_aa
TRBV6-2/TRBV6-3	TRBJ2-5	CAKPLASSCRRIPASETQYF
TRBV6-5	TRBJ1-1	CASSYSDQFLTEAFF
TRBV12-5	TRBJ2-1	CASGLPSGQPGDEQFF
TRBV3-1	TRBJ1-5	CASSPSGTDRGPSNQPQHF
TRBV27	TRBJ2-7	CASSFGGGLYEQYF
TRBV25-1	TRBJ2-3	CASSSNLDRVGTDTQYF
TRBV6-2/TRBV6-3	TRBJ1-6	CASSYLDPADSPLHF
TRBV5-1	TRBJ1-4	CASSLGGTNGKLFF
TRBV28	TRBJ1-4	CASSSVWGSTNEKLFF
TRBV6-2/TRBV6-3	TRBJ2-4	CASRFGTGKNIQYF
TRBV20-1	TRBJ2-4	CSAAQGGGKNIQYF